These 30 T cell receptor beta chains were all obtained from the same sample, sequenced in a study of beta chain features in type 1 diabetes. TCRB transcripts that were expressed got sequenced, as all of the isolated RNA had been reverse transcribed. Only in-frame clones appear in the TCRdb table, and some are missing; sequencing was by immunoSEQ multiplex PCR. This sample has around 340,000 clones; around a fifth occur once, and the top ten carry under 0.055%. The sequencing input was naive CD4+ T cells from blood. These TCRs come from a woman aged 18 to 35 in good health.

V and J are TRBV5-1 and TRBJ1-3, with a tentative D call TRBD1 (6 bases). The V and J ends lost 5 bases and 4 bases respectively, with 19 bases between them. CDR3 size: 16 residues. Germline V CDR1 and CDR2: SGHRS, YFSETQ. In DNA form, the CDR3 reads TGCGCCAGCAGTTCCCTCCAGGGGCGGACAGGAAACACCATATATTTT. Translated, it gives CASSSLQGRTGNTIYF.

This clone has more than one count but fewer than ten. This chain's CDR3 is CASSPPSRNEQFF. In nucleotides, the CDR3 is TGTGCCAGCTCACCACCGTCTAGGAATGAGCAGTTCTTC. The genes are TRBV18 and TRBJ2-1; D gene unclear. CDR1 is KGHSH, CDR2 LQKENI, per germline. The V and J ends lost 0 bases and 7 bases respectively, with 7 bases between them. CDR3 size: 13 residues.

In its sample, this clone was seen a few times. The chain couples TRBV6-1 to TRBJ2-3, with 10 bases aligning to TRBD1. With 8 bases clipped from V and 2 bases from J, the junction kept 7 bases outside the gene matches. Germline CDR1 and CDR2: MNHNS and SASEGT. The CDR3 is 15 amino acids. CDR3 sequence reads: CASWDRGISTDTQYF. The DNA for the CDR3 is TGTGCCAGCTGGGACAGGGGAATCTCCACAGATACGCAGTATTTT.

This clone appeared a few times. V and J are TRBV7-2 and TRBJ2-4; 7 bases are a match to TRBD1. In germline, CDR1 is SGHTA, CDR2 FQGNSA. CDR3 length equals 15 residues. With V trimmed by 0 bases and J by 8 bases, 7 bases remained unmatched. The chain's CDR3 is CASSLALGQGDIQYF. CDR3 in DNA: TGTGCCAGCAGCTTAGCGCTGGGGCAGGGGGACATTCAGTACTTC.

V and J are TRBV7-3 and TRBJ2-1, with TRBD2 identical over 7 bases. CDR3 length: 16 amino acids. Trimming at V came to 1 base and at J to 9 bases, leaving 12 bases not matched to a gene. Per germline, CDR1 SGHTA and CDR2 FQGTGA. This CDR3 is CASSLSGGGIWSEQFF. In nucleotides, the CDR3 is TGTGCCAGCAGCTTAAGTGGCGGGGGTATTTGGAGTGAGCAGTTCTTC.

The chain employs TRBV18 and TRBJ2-3; tentative D call: TRBD1 (5 bases). CDR3 size: 15 residues. The V end was cut by 3 bases, the J end by 3 bases, with 13 bases between. CDR1 and CDR2 (germline): KGHSH, LQKENI. The CDR3 DNA reads as TGTGCCAGCTCACCGCGGCAGGGATTAACAGATACGCAGTATTTT. It yields the protein CASSPRQGLTDTQYF.

V usage is TRBV25-1 and J usage is TRBJ2-7, with D maybe TRBD1 (5 bases). The CDR3 has 12 amino acids. V was trimmed by 2 bases and J by 5 bases, leaving 7 bases between them. The V gene's germline CDR1 is MGHDK and CDR2 SYGVNS. The DNA of the CDR3 is TGTGCCAGCAGTGAAAACAGGCACGAGCAGTACTTC. It encodes CASSENRHEQYF.

This rearrangement joins TRBV5-8 to TRBJ2-7; TRBD1 aligns across 11 bases. Germline V gene lookup returns CDR1 SGHTS and CDR2 YDEGEE. The CDR3 sequence is 16 residues long. Trimming removed 1 base from V and 5 bases from J; junction bases left unmatched: 8. This CDR3 is CASSLKGTGGVNEQYF. CDR3 sequence (DNA): TGTGCCAGCAGCTTGAAGGGGACAGGGGGTGTCAACGAGCAGTACTTC.

This clone has more than one count but fewer than ten. The rearrangement joins TRBV5-1 to TRBJ1-3; no clear D gene. The CDR3 is made up of 13 amino acids. Between the trimmed V and J ends, which lost 2 bases and 3 bases, there was a span of 6 bases. Germline lookup yields CDR1 SGHRS and CDR2 YFSETQ. CDR3 nucleotides: TGCGCCAGCAGCTTTTTCAGTGGAAACACCATATATTTT. Translated: CASSFFSGNTIYF.

The table lists this clone with a count of one. The J gene is TRBJ2-5, the V gene TRBV30; the match to TRBD2 covers 8 bases. The CDR3 runs 14 residues. The V segment lost 2 bases and the J segment 5 bases; nucleotides outside the gene matches: 7. From germline, CDR1 is GTSNPN and CDR2 SVGIG (reference sequence). CDR3 protein: CAWSTGGARETQYF. The CDR3 bases are TGTGCCTGGAGTACGGGAGGGGCGAGGGAGACCCAGTACTTC. Based on the CDR3 plus reference TRBV30 and TRBJ2-5, the full variable domain is SQTIHQWPATLVQPVGSPLSLECTVEGTSNPNLYWYRQAAGRGLQLLFYSVGIGQISSEVPQNLSASRPQDRQFILSSKKLLLSDSGFYLCAWSTGGARETQYFGPGTRLLVL.

This clone showed up just a few times. The chain links TRBV29-1 to TRBJ1-2, with 8 nucleotides matching TRBD1. The CDR3 totals 14 residues. With V trimmed by 7 bases and J by 3 bases, 10 bases remained unmatched. Germline V gives CDR1 SQVTM, CDR2 ANQGSEA. The CDR3 DNA reads as TGCAGCGGCTTTGGACAGGGAGGCGACTATGGCTACACCTTC. Residues: CSGFGQGGDYGYTF.

The chain is built from TRBV5-1 and TRBJ2-1; D gene unclear. CDR1 and CDR2 (germline): SGHRS, YFSETQ. The CDR3 spans 13 residues. Trimming cost V 3 bases and J 4 bases, with 8 bases left between them. This CDR3 is CASSSDFYNEQFF. The CDR3 DNA reads as TGCGCCAGCAGCTCCGACTTTTACAATGAGCAGTTCTTC.

This clone has more than one count but fewer than ten. V and J are TRBV5-1 and TRBJ2-2; D might be TRBD1 (6 bases). V was trimmed by 4 bases and J by 1 base, leaving 11 bases between them. In germline, CDR1 is SGHRS, CDR2 YFSETQ. CDR3 size: 15 residues. The DNA for the CDR3 is TGCGCCAGCAGCGTGGGACAATTGAACACCGGGGAGCTGTTTTTT. The encoded protein is CASSVGQLNTGELFF.

The rearrangement joins TRBV6-6 to TRBJ1-3; possible D gene TRBD1, 6 bases. V was shortened by 0 bases and J by 4 bases, with 7 bases between the two germline ends. The CDR3 is 14 amino acids. CDR1 is MNHNY and CDR2 is SVGAGI in the germline V gene (reference sequence). CDR3 nucleotides: TGTGCCAGCAGTTACTCAGGACAGGGAAACACCATATATTTT. Translating it yields CASSYSGQGNTIYF.

There are a few counts of this clone. This chain uses TRBV30 with TRBJ1-1; no reliable D call. CDR3 size: 17 residues. Deletions cut 0 bases from V and 0 bases from J, with 17 bases between. CDR1 and CDR2 from the germline V gene are GTSNPN and SVGIG (reference sequence). The CDR3 region has the DNA TGTGCCTGGAGTGTACGAGGGAGAGGGTCCATGAACACTGAAGCTTTCTTT. This gives the protein CAWSVRGRGSMNTEAFF.

This clone has only a few counts. The chain recombines TRBV6-6 with TRBJ2-7, with D possibly matching TRBD2 (5 bases). Germline assignment: CDR1 MNHNY and CDR2 SVGAGI (reference sequence). V was clipped by 10 bases and J by 0 bases, with 22 bases between them. The CDR3 runs to 16 residues. This CDR3 reads CATLSSGPGSSYEQYF. In DNA form, the CDR3 reads TGTGCCACATTGAGTTCAGGACCTGGGAGCTCCTACGAGCAGTACTTC.

In DNA, the CDR3 is TGTGCCAGCGGGACCGGGACAGGGCATAATGAGCAGTTCTTC. Translating gives CASGTGTGHNEQFF. The chain combines TRBV9 with TRBJ2-1; 9 nucleotides match TRBD1. CDR3 length: 14 residues. Germline V gene sequence: CDR1 SGDLS, CDR2 YYNGEE. Trimming at V came to 7 bases and at J to 7 bases, leaving 9 bases not matched to a gene. Looking up the rest from reference TRBV9 and TRBJ2-1 gives the full variable domain: DSGVTQTPKHLITATGQRVTLRCSPRSGDLSVYWYQQSLDQGLQFLIQYYNGEERAKGNILERFSAQQFPDLHSELNLSSLELGDSALYFCASGTGTGHNEQFFGPGTRLTVL.

A few counts support this clone. The chain couples TRBV19 to TRBJ2-7, with 7 bases lining up with TRBD1. Trimming removed 5 bases from V and 9 bases from J; junction bases left unmatched: 7. Germline V gene sequence: CDR1 LNHDA, CDR2 SQIVND (reference sequence). The CDR3 consists of 12 residues. CDR3 amino acids: CASSFNTGAQYF. In DNA form, the CDR3 reads TGTGCCAGTAGTTTCAATACAGGGGCGCAGTACTTC.

The rearrangement joins TRBV4-3 to TRBJ2-3, with 10 bases that match TRBD2. The CDR3 consists of 18 residues. Germline-derived CDR1 and CDR2 are LGHNA and YSLEER. Unmatched junction bases numbered 7, after V lost 0 bases and J lost 1 base. The CDR3 DNA reads as TGCGCCAGCAGCCAAGAAATCGGGCTAGCGGGGGGCACAGATACGCAGTATTTT. This translates into CASSQEIGLAGGTDTQYF.

The rearrangement links TRBV9 to TRBJ1-2; 8 bases align to TRBD1. The CDR3 has 14 residues. After removal of 5 bases from V and 4 bases from J, the junction contained 7 bases not matched to a gene. Germline values: CDR1 SGDLS, CDR2 YYNGEE. CDR3 coding DNA: TGTGCCAGCAGTGGCCAGGGGGCAGCCTATGGCTACACCTTC. Amino acids: CASSGQGAAYGYTF.

V and J are TRBV20-1 and TRBJ2-3; 7 bases agree with TRBD2. Per germline, CDR1 DFQATT and CDR2 SNEGSKA (reference sequence). V dropped 8 bases and J dropped 4; count of bases not matched to a gene: 3. The CDR3 consists of 11 residues. The CDR3 region is CSSRGADTQYF. Here the CDR3 DNA reads TGCAGTTCCCGGGGGGCAGATACGCAGTATTTT.

The chain has TRBV29-1 and TRBJ2-3; a possible D gene is TRBD1 (6 bases). Deletions cut 5 bases from V and 0 bases from J, with 12 bases between. Germline CDR1 SQVTM, CDR2 ANQGSEA. The CDR3 totals 14 residues. This CDR3 is CSVRTGLSTDTQYF. In DNA form, the CDR3 reads TGCAGCGTTCGTACAGGGCTGAGCACAGATACGCAGTATTTT.

This clone was observed a few times. This chain uses TRBV4-1 with TRBJ2-5, with TRBD2 identical over 11 bases. Germline CDR1 and CDR2: MGHRA and YSYEKL. The J segment lost 5 bases and the V segment lost 6 bases, leaving 14 bases of the junction unmatched. This CDR3 has 17 amino acids. For the CDR3, the DNA is TGCGCCAGCAGTCCACTTTTTAGCGGGAGGGCCGGTGAGACCCAGTACTTC. Translation: CASSPLFSGRAGETQYF.

This clone was observed a handful of times. This chain connects TRBV14 to TRBJ2-7; TRBD1 might be the D (6 bases). Trimming took 2 bases from V and 5 from J, leaving 7 bases between them. The CDR3 is 12 residues long. Germline V gene lookup returns CDR1 SGHDN and CDR2 FVKESK. DNA of the CDR3: TGTGCCAGCAGCCAACAGGGGAACGAGCAGTACTTC. It specifies CASSQQGNEQYF.

Notes on this clone: The sample contains more than one DNA sequence encoding this CDR3. V gene TRBV5-1 combines with J gene TRBJ2-3; D may be TRBD2 (5 bases). V gave up 2 bases and J gave up 6 bases, with 7 bases separating them. Germline V gene data show CDR1 as SGHRS and CDR2 as YFSETQ. CDR3 size: 12 residues. This CDR3 is CASSLPGDTQYF. The DNA of the CDR3 is TGCGCCAGCAGCTTACCGGGGGATACGCAGTATTTT. Filled out from reference TRBV5-1 and TRBJ2-3, the complete variable domain reads KAGVTQTPRYLIKTRGQQVTLSCSPISGHRSVSWYQQTPGQGLQFLFEYFSETQRNKGNFPGRFSGRQFSNSRSEMNVSTLELGDSALYLCASSLPGDTQYFGPGTRLTVL.

The J gene is TRBJ1-2, the V gene TRBV28; D uncertain. This CDR3 is built from 12 residues. Trimming removed 4 bases from V and 4 bases from J, with 7 bases in between. Germline V gene lookup returns CDR1 MDHEN and CDR2 SYDVKM. CDR3 sequence: CASSSGFYGYTF. The CDR3 DNA follows: TGTGCCAGCAGTTCGGGGTTCTATGGCTACACCTTC.

The V call is TRBV5-4, the J call TRBJ2-2; 8 bases fit TRBD1. CDR3 length: 16 amino acids. CDR1 and CDR2 from the germline V gene are SGHNT and YYREEE (reference sequence). V lost 3 bases to trimming and J lost 4 bases; unmatched junction nucleotides: 8. The CDR3 loop is CASSSGQGVVTGELFF. The CDR3 DNA follows: TGTGCCAGCAGCTCCGGACAGGGAGTGGTCACCGGGGAGCTGTTTTTT.

Points on this clone: The same CDR3 is also encoded by other DNA sequences in this sample. V is TRBV5-1 and J is TRBJ2-3; 7 bases align to TRBD1. The CDR3 runs 14 residues. Germline lookup yields CDR1 SGHRS and CDR2 YFSETQ. J gave up 1 base and V 2 bases, and 1 base lay outside the gene matches. CDR3 protein: CASSLGTGTDTQYF. The CDR3 region has the DNA TGCGCCAGCAGCTTAGGGACAGGCACAGATACGCAGTATTTT.

CDR3 DNA: TGTGCCAGCAGACCCCTCACTGGGGGCATCTACGAGCAGTACTTC. Translation: CASRPLTGGIYEQYF. V gene TRBV7-6 combines with J gene TRBJ2-7; TRBD1 might be the D (6 bases). This CDR3 is built from 15 residues. V was pared by 6 bases and J by 3 bases, with 18 bases between. In germline, CDR1 is SGHVS, CDR2 FNYEAQ.

There are a few counts of this clone. The chain couples TRBV29-1 to TRBJ2-7; 7 bases are shared with TRBD2. J gave up 0 bases and V 6 bases, and 8 bases lay outside the gene matches. The CDR3 runs to 14 residues. Germline V gene lookup returns CDR1 SQVTM and CDR2 ANQGSEA. CDR3 region: CSVSGGSVSYEQYF. As DNA, the CDR3 is TGCAGCGTAAGCGGCGGGAGCGTCTCCTACGAGCAGTACTTC.